The T cell receptor beta chain under discussion was sequenced for a study of molecular identifiers for immune sequencing clone quantification. The CDR3 runs to 13 residues. Trimming left V 3 bases short and J 6 bases short, with 12 bases between. Germline values: CDR1 SNHLY, CDR2 FYNNEI. From the PCR reads, TCRdb called clonotypes with MiXCR, one entry per CDR3 protein. The sample lists 250,000 to 400,000 distinct CDR3 sequences, over 20% occurring once. V and J are TRBV2 and TRBJ2-7; D not certain. Material for sequencing was naive CD8+ T cells from blood, with Jurkat cell RNA spiked in. The sample's subset: FACS-sorted CD8+CD4-CCR7+CD45RA+ naive T cells. The TCR originated in a human donor in good health. Some libraries in this study had Jurkat cell RNA spiked in. CDR3 DNA: TGTGCCAGCAGTGAGAACCAGTGGGTCGAGCAGTACTTC. This translates into CASSENQWVEQYF.